The entry that follows covers one TCR beta chain sequence. As yet, its antigen is unknown. The length of the CDR3 is 17 residues. Germline values: CDR1 LGHNA, CDR2 YSLEER. With 0 bases clipped from V and 1 base from J, the junction kept 7 bases outside the gene matches. The data are from a study of T cells and copy number aberrations in small-cell lung cancer. Study observations and caveats: Between about 79.9-97.7% of clones were confined to one tumor region. Tumors showed lower T-cell density, richness and clonality than adjacent lung, though density did not differ significantly.

Tumor tissue came from three grid-selected regions of each formalin-fixed paraffin-embedded block. Only macrodissected tumor regions expected to provide at least 150 ng DNA were selected. Method: immunoSEQ multiplex PCR; TCRdb's copy keeps in-frame clones and lacks some. The sample records some 2,000 clones, roughly 72% being singletons. The sequence came from a man aged 55 to 70 with small cell lung cancer. The sequenced sample consisted of tumor tissue. The chain combines TRBV4-3 with TRBJ2-3, with 7 bases identical to TRBD1. CDR3 bases: TGCGCCAGCAGCCAAGAAGTCCGGACAGGAGGCACAGATACGCAGTATTTT. It translates to CASSQEVRTGGTDTQYF.